This is a list of T cell receptor beta chains from one sample in a study of blood T cell repertoires in COVID-19. Here immunoSEQ multiplex PCR was the method, and the copy in TCRdb shows in-frame clones only, minus some. The sample yields some 310,000 clones, roughly 88% seen once. The sequencing input was peripheral blood. The receptor set was obtained from a young woman with COVID-19, enrolled during active disease. CDR3s include the opening cysteine and the closing phenylalanine or tryptophan. D genes are given only for firm matches. Part of the rows lack a size; the others show once, few, many or a class for expanded clones.

V gene,clone size,D gene,J gene,CDR3 protein,CDR3 DNA
TRBV6-4,-,-,TRBJ1-2,CARFNCRGGVGYTF,TGTGCCAGGTTTAATTGTCGGGGCGGGGTTGGCTACACCTTC
TRBV7-9,-,TRBD1,TRBJ2-7,CASSTNRDSSYEQYF,TGTGCCAGCAGCACGAACCGGGACAGTTCCTACGAGCAGTACTTC
TRBV7-9,-,TRBD1,TRBJ2-7,CASSLGTGSYEQYF,TGTGCCAGCAGCTTAGGGACAGGCAGTTACGAGCAGTACTTC
TRBV6-1,-,TRBD1,TRBJ1-2,CASSERQGANYGYTF,TGTGCCAGCAGTGAAAGACAGGGAGCTAACTATGGCTACACCTTC
TRBV19,few,-,TRBJ1-2,CASRQTANYGYTF,TGTGCCAGTAGGCAGACAGCCAACTATGGCTACACCTTC
TRBV5-4,few,TRBD1,TRBJ1-3,CASSLAFGRGQGNTIYF,TGTGCCAGCAGCTTGGCCTTCGGCAGGGGGCAAGGAAACACCATATATTTT
TRBV30,-,TRBD1,TRBJ1-5,CAWSVDRGKGTVRPQHF,TGTGCCTGGAGTGTGGACAGGGGAAAAGGTACCGTCAGGCCCCAGCATTTT
TRBV15,-,TRBD1,TRBJ1-2,CATSSSDRVGGYTF,TGTGCCACCAGCAGCTCAGACAGGGTAGGAGGCTACACCTTC
TRBV11-2,few,-,TRBJ2-7,CASSLNPGATEQYF,TGTGCCAGCAGCTTAAACCCGGGAGCCACCGAGCAGTACTTC
TRBV25-1,-,TRBD1,TRBJ1-3,CASSEARGPGNTIYF,TGTGCCAGCAGTGAAGCCAGGGGGCCTGGAAACACCATATATTTT
TRBV7-9,once,-,TRBJ1-2,CASGYPGQIIRQGYTF,TGTGCCAGCGGATACCCCGGACAGATAATCCGACAGGGCTACACCTTC
TRBV12-3/TRBV12-4,-,-,TRBJ1-2,CASSLGVPNGYTF,TGTGCCAGCAGTTTAGGAGTCCCCAATGGCTACACCTTC
TRBV19,-,-,TRBJ1-3,CASSIGQAGNTIYF,TGTGCCAGTAGTATAGGTCAGGCGGGAAACACCATATATTTT